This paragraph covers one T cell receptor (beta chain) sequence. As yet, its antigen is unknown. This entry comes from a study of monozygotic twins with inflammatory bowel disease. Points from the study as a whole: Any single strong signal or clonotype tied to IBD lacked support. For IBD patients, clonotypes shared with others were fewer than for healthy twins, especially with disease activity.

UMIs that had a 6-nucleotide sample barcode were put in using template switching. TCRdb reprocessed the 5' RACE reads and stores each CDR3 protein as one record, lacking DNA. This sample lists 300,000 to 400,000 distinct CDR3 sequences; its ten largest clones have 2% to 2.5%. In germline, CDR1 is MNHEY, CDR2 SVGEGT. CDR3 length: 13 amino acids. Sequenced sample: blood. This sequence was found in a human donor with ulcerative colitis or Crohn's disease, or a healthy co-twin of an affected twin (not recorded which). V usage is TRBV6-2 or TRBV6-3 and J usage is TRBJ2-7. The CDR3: CASSRSGAYEQYF.